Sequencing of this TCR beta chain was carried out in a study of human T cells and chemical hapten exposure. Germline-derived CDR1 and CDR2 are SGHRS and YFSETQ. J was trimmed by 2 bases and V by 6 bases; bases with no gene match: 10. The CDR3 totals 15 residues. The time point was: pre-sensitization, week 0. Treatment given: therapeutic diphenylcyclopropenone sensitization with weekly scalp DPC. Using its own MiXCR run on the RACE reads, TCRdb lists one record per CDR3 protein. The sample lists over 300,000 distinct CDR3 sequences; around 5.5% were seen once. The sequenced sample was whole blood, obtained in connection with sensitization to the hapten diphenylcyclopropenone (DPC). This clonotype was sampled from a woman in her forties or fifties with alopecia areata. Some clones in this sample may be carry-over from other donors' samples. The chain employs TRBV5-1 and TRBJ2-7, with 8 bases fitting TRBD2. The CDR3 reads CASTPGGGRAYEQYF. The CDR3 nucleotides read TGCGCCAGCACCCCGGGGGGGGGGCGCGCCTACGAGCAGTACTTC.